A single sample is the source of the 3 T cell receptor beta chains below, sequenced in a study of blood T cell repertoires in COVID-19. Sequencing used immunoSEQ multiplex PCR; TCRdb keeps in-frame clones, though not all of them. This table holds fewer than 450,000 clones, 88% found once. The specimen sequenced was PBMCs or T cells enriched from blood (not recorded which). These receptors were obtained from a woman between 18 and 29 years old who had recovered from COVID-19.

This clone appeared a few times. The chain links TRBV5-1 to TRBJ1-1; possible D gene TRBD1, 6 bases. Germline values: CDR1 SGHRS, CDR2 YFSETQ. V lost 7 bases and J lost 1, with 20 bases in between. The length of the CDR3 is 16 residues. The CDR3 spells CASAWSPGRGNTEAFF. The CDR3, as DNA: TGCGCCAGCGCTTGGAGTCCGGGCAGGGGGAACACTGAAGCTTTCTTT.

Here the CDR3 DNA reads TGTGCCAGCAGCCAATTATCCGGAAACACCATATATTTT. The encoded protein is CASSQLSGNTIYF. The chain is built from TRBV16 and TRBJ1-3; D not resolved. The ends were cut back, 1 base at V and 4 bases at J, with 5 bases in the middle. Germline V lookup: CDR1 KGHSY, CDR2 FQNENV. This CDR3 spans 13 amino acids.

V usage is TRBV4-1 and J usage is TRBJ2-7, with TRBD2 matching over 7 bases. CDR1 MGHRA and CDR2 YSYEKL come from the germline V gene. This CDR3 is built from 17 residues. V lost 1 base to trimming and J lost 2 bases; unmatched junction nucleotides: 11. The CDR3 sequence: CASSQVWGGDRTYEQYF. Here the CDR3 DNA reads TGCGCCAGCAGCCAAGTATGGGGAGGGGATAGGACCTACGAGCAGTACTTC.